A selection of T cell receptor beta chains follows, all from one sample in a study of cytomegalovirus exposure and HLA in healthy donors. Sequencing used immunoSEQ multiplex PCR; TCRdb keeps in-frame clones, though not all of them. The sample gives 150,000 to 200,000 clones, about 81% of which show up once; 0.95% to 1.5% is in the top ten. The material sequenced was PBMCs. Source of these receptors: a woman in her 30s in good health and CMV-seronegative. Both conserved end residues are part of each CDR3. A D gene is named only where the DNA matches it firmly.

CDR3 length	D gene	J gene	V gene	CDR3 protein
17	TRBD2	TRBJ2-2	TRBV5-1	CASSLGGSGPYTGELFF
10	.	TRBJ2-1	TRBV29-1	CSFERGGQFF
15	.	TRBJ1-1	TRBV28	CASSEAGTGNTEAFF
16	TRBD2	TRBJ2-7	TRBV27	CASNSSGRAFSYEQYF
13	TRBD2	TRBJ2-5	TRBV9	CASSPGTKETQYF
15	TRBD2	TRBJ2-1	TRBV11-1	CASSLASGAYNEQFF
15	TRBD1	TRBJ2-7	TRBV5-4	CASSPTGATYYEQYF
13	.	TRBJ2-2	TRBV9	CASSPGGTGELFF
17	TRBD1	TRBJ1-2	TRBV30	CAWSFRDRGRILGGYTF
12	.	TRBJ2-7	TRBV6-1	CASRTGGYEQYF
13	.	TRBJ1-4	TRBV28	CASRAVGEGKLFF
14	TRBD1	TRBJ1-4	TRBV27	CASPWTGTNEKLFF
12	.	TRBJ2-7	TRBV2	CASSEGLYEQYF
14	TRBD2	TRBJ2-1	TRBV6-5	CASSGTSKGGEQFF
13	.	TRBJ1-2	TRBV6-5	CASSPAGIRSYTF
11	.	TRBJ2-7	TRBV27	CASSSTYEQYF
13	TRBD1	TRBJ1-1	TRBV5-1	CASSGMTGGEAFF
17	.	TRBJ1-4	TRBV4-1	CASSQGRAYSTNEKLFF
13	.	TRBJ2-4	TRBV29-1	CSVEKAGKDIQYF
13	TRBD2	TRBJ2-1	TRBV11-2	CASSLGSGTEQFF
15	TRBD1	TRBJ1-5	TRBV6-1	CASSQRTGQYQPQHF
17	TRBD2	TRBJ2-7	TRBV5-1	CASSLPGGSGRSYEQYF
17	TRBD1	TRBJ2-1	TRBV5-1	CASSLTGTGGLYNEQFF
12	.	TRBJ2-7	TRBV6-5	CASSGHTYEQYF
12	.	TRBJ1-1	TRBV7-9	CASSLMNVVAFF
13	.	TRBJ1-1	TRBV5-1	CASSSTTNTEAFF
17	TRBD2	TRBJ2-7	TRBV7-9	CASSQGTSGENVHEQYF
17	TRBD1	TRBJ1-5	TRBV10-3	CAISESSQGGSNQPQHF
16	TRBD1	TRBJ1-1	TRBV19	CASTLPPGQGITEAFF
15	TRBD1	TRBJ1-2	TRBV6-5	CASRPDRGLAYGYTF
14	TRBD1	TRBJ1-1	TRBV6-1	CASSAQGARTEAFF
12	.	TRBJ2-7	TRBV27	CASSSPSYEQYF
13	TRBD1	TRBJ1-2	TRBV28	CASSGGQGDGYTF
12	.	TRBJ1-1	TRBV2	CASRDGHYEAFF
15	TRBD2	TRBJ2-7	TRBV9	CASSETTSGPYEQYF
15	.	TRBJ1-5	TRBV6-1	CASSDTGRGNQPQHF
15	.	TRBJ2-2	TRBV6-5	CASSYEQRNTGELFF
15	.	TRBJ1-5	TRBV19	CASSIGGLSDQPQHF
14	.	TRBJ2-7	TRBV29-1	CSVVRAGNPYEQYF
13	.	TRBJ1-5	TRBV7-9	CASSLDENQPQHF
13	.	TRBJ2-1	TRBV6-9	CASSYRVRREQFF
14	TRBD1	TRBJ1-2	TRBV25-1	CASSEFEGAAGYTF
15	.	TRBJ1-5	TRBV6-1	CASSLTLAPNQPQHF
15	.	TRBJ1-5	TRBV27	CASSLGVYSNQPQHF
14	TRBD2	TRBJ2-1	TRBV4-1	CASSQPGGDGEQFF
15	.	TRBJ1-3	TRBV10-1	CASSEGHNSGNTIYF
14	TRBD1	TRBJ1-6	TRBV30	CASSGQGSNSPLHF
15	.	TRBJ2-6	TRBV27	CASVDTPSGANVLTF
13	TRBD1	TRBJ1-1	TRBV19	CASTPRTGGLAFF
17	TRBD1	TRBJ1-2	TRBV9	CASSAPTIQGLRDGYTF